Each of the 14 T cell receptor beta chains below was sequenced from the same sample in a study of spatial heterogeneity in lung cancer. TCRdb fed the 5' RACE reads into MiXCR, producing one record per CDR3 protein. Seen here are more than 45,000 distinct CDR3 sequences, approximately 5% observed once, and the top ten hold around 10%. The time point was: sample taken at primary tumor resection. The specimen was PBMCs, collected at surgery. Source of these receptors: a male donor with early-stage non-small cell lung cancer.

At least ten counts were recorded for this clonotype. The CDR3 is CASSRAVASYEQYF. The CDR3 region has the DNA TGTGCCAGCAGCCGGGCCGTGGCCAGCTACGAGCAGTACTTC. The chain is built from TRBV5-5 and TRBJ2-7; D unresolved. This CDR3 has 14 residues. Germline values: CDR1 SGHKS, CDR2 YYEKEE (reference sequence). Trimming pared 4 bases from V and 3 bases from J, leaving 14 bases between.

This clonotype was observed a handful of times. The chain uses TRBV11-2 and TRBJ2-7; D is unclear. The CDR3 has 13 residues. Per the germline V gene, CDR1 is SGHAT and CDR2 is FQNNGV. V lost 3 bases, J lost 3 bases, and 9 bases lay in between. The CDR3 sequence is CASSFAPNYEQYF. CDR3 DNA: TGTGCCAGCAGCTTTGCGCCGAACTACGAGCAGTACTTC.

The rearrangement links TRBV6-5 to TRBJ1-6, with 9 bases aligning to TRBD1. CDR3 length equals 13 residues. V gave up 7 bases and J gave up 10 bases; unmatched junction bases: 5. Germline CDR1 and CDR2: MNHEY and SVGAGI. The CDR3 DNA sequence: TGTGCCAGCACCCGGACAGGGGACTCACCCCTCCACTTT. This translates into CASTRTGDSPLHF.

This clonotype was detected ten times or more. CDR3 nucleotides: TGTGCCAGCAGTTACACTAGCGGGAGAAGTGGAGAGACCCAGTACTTC. Its protein is CASSYTSGRSGETQYF. V is TRBV6-2 or TRBV6-3 and J is TRBJ2-5; 11 bases align to TRBD2. This CDR3 has 16 residues. CDR1 MNHEY and CDR2 SVGEGT come from the germline V gene. V dropped 2 bases and J dropped 4; count of bases not matched to a gene: 6.

This clonotype was detected ten times or more. This rearrangement joins TRBV2 to TRBJ2-1; D is perhaps TRBD2 (6 bases). CDR1 is SNHLY, CDR2 FYNNEI, per germline. The V gene lost 6 bases and the J gene lost 8 bases, with 11 bases spanning the gap. The CDR3 runs 12 residues. As DNA, the CDR3 is TGTGCCAGCAGAAGACTAGTCGATGAGCAGTTCTTC. The encoded protein is CASRRLVDEQFF.

This clonotype came up a few times. The chain has TRBV7-8 and TRBJ1-1; D is undetermined. Trimming cost V 5 bases and J 0 bases, with 10 bases left between them. Germline assignment: CDR1 SGHVS and CDR2 FQNEAQ. The CDR3 extends over 14 amino acids. The CDR3 coding sequence is TGTGCCAGCAGCCCCGGAGTCCTGAACACTGAAGCTTTCTTT. It is translated as CASSPGVLNTEAFF.

In its sample, this clonotype was seen many times. The genes are TRBV3-1 and TRBJ2-3; D perhaps matches TRBD2 (6 bases). This CDR3 comprises 15 residues. Trimming cost V 7 bases and J 3 bases, with 17 bases left between them. The germline gives CDR1 LGHDT, CDR2 YNNKEL (reference sequence). The CDR3 DNA reads TGTGCCAGCACCCCTGCGGGGTATGGTACAGATACGCAGTATTTT. It specifies CASTPAGYGTDTQYF.

This clonotype was recorded many times. V gene TRBV20-1 combines with J gene TRBJ2-5, with D hard to call. Germline V gene data show CDR1 as DFQATT and CDR2 as SNEGSKA (reference sequence). The CDR3 loop spans 14 amino acids. V lost 3 bases and J 2 bases, leaving 13 bases between the germline ends. The CDR3 loop reads CSASPDSIQETQYF. In DNA form, the CDR3 reads TGCAGTGCTAGCCCAGACTCCATTCAAGAGACCCAGTACTTC.

This clonotype was seen at least ten times. J is TRBJ2-7 and V is TRBV7-3; possibly TRBD2 for D (5 bases). Trimming stripped 6 bases from V and 6 bases from J, with 15 bases between. The germline V gene has CDR1 SGHTA and CDR2 FQGTGA. The CDR3 spans 13 residues. In DNA form, the CDR3 reads TGTGCCAGCAGTCAAGGTGGTGGGAGCGAGCAGTACTTC. Protein sequence: CASSQGGGSEQYF.

This clonotype has only a few counts. The junction and the germline gene differ at one end; a read error may be behind it. The chain is built from TRBV6-5 and TRBJ2-3; 7 nucleotides match TRBD2. The CDR3 covers 15 residues. Germline values: CDR1 MNHEY, CDR2 SVGAGI. CDR3 nucleotides: TGTGCCACCAGTAGGGGCCTAGCGGACACAGATACGCAGTATTTT. It yields the protein CATSRGLADTDTQYF.

This clonotype was found many times. The chain joins TRBV7-6 to TRBJ1-6, with D unresolved. Germline V gives CDR1 SGHVS, CDR2 FNYEAQ. The CDR3 sequence is 13 residues long. V lost 5 bases and J lost 8, with 10 bases in between. The DNA for the CDR3 is TGTGCCAGCAGCCTCTTAGTGGATTCACCCCTCCACTTT. This gives the protein CASSLLVDSPLHF.

The CDR3 nucleotides read TGTGCCATCAGTGTAGCAGTGGGAGTAATCGAGACCCAGTACTTC. This sequence encodes CAISVAVGVIETQYF. The chain has TRBV10-3 and TRBJ2-5; a possible D gene is TRBD2 (5 bases). Germline V lookup: CDR1 ENHRY, CDR2 SYGVKD. This CDR3 has 15 amino acids. V lost 4 bases, J lost 5 bases, and 17 bases lay in between.

This clonotype was seen a few times. The V call is TRBV5-4, the J call TRBJ2-5; tentative D call: TRBD1 (6 bases). Germline CDR1 SGHNT, CDR2 YYREEE (reference sequence). The CDR3 runs 14 residues. V gave up 2 bases and J gave up 7 bases, with 15 bases separating them. CDR3 protein: CASSFEQGKGTQYF. The CDR3 DNA reads TGTGCCAGCAGCTTTGAACAGGGCAAGGGGACCCAGTACTTC.

This chain uses TRBV5-1 with TRBJ2-2; TRBD1 matches 8 bases. The CDR3 has 16 residues. From germline, CDR1 is SGHRS and CDR2 YFSETQ. V gave up 2 bases and J gave up 6 bases; unmatched junction bases: 9. The CDR3 spells CASSFTGQGLSGELFF. The CDR3 nucleotides read TGCGCCAGCAGCTTTACCGGACAGGGTCTTTCCGGGGAGCTGTTTTTT.